This TCR beta chain was observed in a study of brain metastases from non-small cell lung cancer. The CDR3 has 15 amino acids. In germline, CDR1 is SGHRS, CDR2 YFSETQ. V was trimmed by 1 base and J by 2 bases, leaving 12 bases between them. Whole-study results and caveats: Compared with primary tumors, brain metastases showed less T-cell infiltration. Compared with their matched primary tumors, about 64% of brain metastases showed expanded T-cell clones. Brain metastases shared most TCR repertoire with primaries, with sparse T cells.

Note on this clone: Its specificity is not known.

Profiling relied on immunoSEQ multiplex PCR, and the TCRdb table lists in-frame clones only, not all of them. The sample has some 1,500 clones, 80% to 90% seen once; the top ten hold 17%. Sequenced input: primary lung tumor tissue. The rearrangement joins TRBV5-1 to TRBJ1-1, with D possibly matching TRBD1 (5 bases). The receptor's source is a donor aged 40 or older with non-small cell lung cancer. The CDR3 region is CASSLRGPPNTEAFF. The CDR3 DNA follows: TGCGCCAGCAGCTTGAGGGGTCCGCCTAACACTGAAGCTTTCTTT.